These 15 T cell receptor beta chains were sequenced from one sample in a study of neurological immune-mediated disorders. TCRdb ran MiXCR on the 5' RACE reads and lists one entry per CDR3 protein. The sample holds 43,000 or so distinct CDR3 sequences; about 13% are singletons and the top ten take about 10%. Noted time point: longitudinal time-point 3. The sequenced sample was PBMCs. The receptors stem from a man younger than 45 in good health.

The J gene is TRBJ2-1, the V gene TRBV5-1, with 8 bases fitting TRBD2. There are 15 residues in the CDR3. The V segment lost 0 bases and the J segment 9 bases; nucleotides outside the gene matches: 8. Germline V lookup: CDR1 SGHRS, CDR2 YFSETQ. The chain's CDR3 is CASSLAVSGSGEQFF. The CDR3 nucleotides read TGCGCCAGCAGCTTGGCCGTCAGCGGGAGCGGTGAGCAGTTCTTC.

This clonotype was seen repeatedly, ten times or more. The chain has TRBV5-5 and TRBJ1-2; TRBD1 matches at 7 bases. CDR1 is SGHKS, CDR2 YYEKEE, per germline (reference sequence). The CDR3 runs to 15 residues. Trimming removed 0 bases from V and 4 bases from J; junction bases left unmatched: 6. DNA for the CDR3: TGTGCCAGCAGCTTGGCCGACAGGGAGAGCTATGGCTACACCTTC. It encodes CASSLADRESYGYTF.

This clonotype came up many times. The genes are TRBV5-1 and TRBJ1-1, with D hard to call. Per germline, CDR1 SGHRS and CDR2 YFSETQ. The CDR3 covers 13 residues. V shed 2 bases and J shed 1 base, with 6 bases lying between them. CDR3 nucleotides: TGCGCCAGCAGCTTTGCGGAGAACACTGAAGCTTTCTTT. The encoded protein is CASSFAENTEAFF.

This chain links TRBV18 with TRBJ1-2; D gene unclear. Per the germline V gene, CDR1 is KGHSH and CDR2 is LQKENI. Deletions cut 3 bases from V and 2 bases from J, with 7 bases between. The CDR3 loop spans 13 amino acids. CDR3: CASSPGSNYGYTF. The CDR3 DNA reads as TGTGCCAGCTCACCCGGGTCCAACTATGGCTACACCTTC.

This clonotype was seen at least ten times. This chain uses TRBV3-1 with TRBJ2-3; a weak D match, TRBD2 (6 bases). Germline V gene data show CDR1 as LGHDT and CDR2 as YNNKEL (reference sequence). V shed 5 bases and J shed 2 bases, with 14 bases lying between them. The CDR3 sequence is 15 residues long. CDR3: CASSWRGTFTDTQYF. In nucleotides, the CDR3 is TGTGCCAGCAGCTGGAGGGGAACCTTCACAGATACGCAGTATTTT.

V usage is TRBV20-1 and J usage is TRBJ2-1; D uncertain. The CDR3 has 14 residues. The germline CDR1 and CDR2 sequences are DFQATT and SNEGSKA (reference sequence). Trimming stripped 3 bases from V and 4 bases from J, with 13 bases between. The CDR3 reads CSARSVVGYNEQFF. Here the CDR3 DNA reads TGCAGTGCTAGGAGTGTGGTAGGGTACAATGAGCAGTTCTTC.

This clonotype was seen ten or more times. V is TRBV5-1 and J is TRBJ2-7, with TRBD2 matching 12 bases. CDR1 and CDR2 from the germline V gene are SGHRS and YFSETQ. The CDR3 has 14 amino acids. V was pared by 4 bases and J by 5 bases, with 4 bases of the junction left unmatched. The chain's CDR3 is CASSRSSGRDEQYF. CDR3 nucleotides: TGCGCCAGCAGCCGATCTAGCGGGAGGGACGAGCAGTACTTC.

In its sample, this clonotype was seen many times. The rearrangement joins TRBV28 to TRBJ1-5; D ambiguous. Trimming shortened V by 7 bases and J by 2 bases, and 12 bases separated the two germline ends. CDR1 and CDR2 (germline): MDHEN, SYDVKM. The CDR3 has 14 amino acids. The CDR3 reads CASKGGLGNQPQHF. CDR3 DNA sequence: TGTGCCAGCAAGGGCGGGTTGGGCAATCAGCCCCAGCATTTT.

The rearrangement uses TRBV30 and TRBJ2-1, with D uncertain. Germline loops: CDR1 GTSNPN, CDR2 SVGIG (reference sequence). With 3 bases removed from V and 7 bases from J, the gap between germline ends came to 10 bases. This CDR3 has 12 amino acids. The CDR3 loop is CAWSGHQNEQFF. The CDR3 DNA reads TGTGCCTGGAGCGGTCATCAGAATGAGCAGTTCTTC.

The V gene is TRBV14, the J gene TRBJ2-1, with 16 bases identical to TRBD2. The CDR3 loop spans 21 amino acids. The ends lost 3 bases at V and 5 bases at J; junction bases unmatched: 16. Germline CDR1 reads SGHDN; CDR2 reads FVKESK. CDR3 amino acids: CASSHRGLAGGPSKRNNEQFF. The CDR3 nucleotides read TGTGCCAGCAGCCACCGGGGACTAGCGGGAGGGCCCTCAAAGAGAAACAATGAGCAGTTCTTC.

This clonotype was seen at least ten times. The chain combines TRBV20-1 with TRBJ1-4, with D possibly TRBD1 on 5 matching bases. V was trimmed by 6 bases and J by 1 base, leaving 12 bases between them. The CDR3 has 14 residues. Germline loops: CDR1 DFQATT, CDR2 SNEGSKA (reference sequence). CDR3 sequence (DNA): TGCAGTGCGACGCCAGGGAGAACTAATGAAAAACTGTTTTTT. Translated, it gives CSATPGRTNEKLFF.

Turning to this clonotype: At one end, the junction sequence differs from germline, possibly due to a read error. The V gene is TRBV19, the J gene TRBJ1-1; D might be TRBD1 (5 bases). The germline V gene encodes CDR1 LNHDA and CDR2 SQIVND (reference sequence). The CDR3 spans 11 residues. CDR3 region: CSSTPGLEASF. For the CDR3, the DNA is TGTTCCAGTACACCGGGACTTGAAGCTTCCTTT.

At least ten counts were recorded for this clonotype. This chain links TRBV10-3 with TRBJ2-3; D possibly corresponds to TRBD1 (6 bases). In germline, CDR1 is ENHRY, CDR2 SYGVKD. The CDR3 is 13 residues long. V lost 11 bases and J lost 2, with 14 bases in between. CDR3 in DNA: TGTGCCGTCGGGACACCCCCCACAGATACGCAGTATTTT. Protein sequence: CAVGTPPTDTQYF.

This chain joins TRBV6-1 and TRBJ2-3; 8 nucleotides match TRBD2. The CDR3 is made up of 15 amino acids. Germline V gene data show CDR1 as MNHNS and CDR2 as SASEGT. The V segment lost 6 bases and the J segment 0 bases; nucleotides outside the gene matches: 5. The CDR3: CASSFSGVSTDTQYF. The DNA for the CDR3 is TGTGCCAGCAGCTTTAGCGGGGTTAGCACAGATACGCAGTATTTT.

Ten or more counts support this clonotype. The V call is TRBV20-1, the J call TRBJ2-3; a possible D gene is TRBD2 (5 bases). The CDR3 runs to 13 residues. Germline V gene data show CDR1 as DFQATT and CDR2 as SNEGSKA (reference sequence). V was cut by 5 bases and J by 4 bases, with 13 bases left in between. The CDR3 coding sequence is TGCAGTGCTCCCGGGATAATACCAGATACGCAGTATTTT. Amino acids: CSAPGIIPDTQYF.